This T cell receptor beta chain was retrieved from a study of blood T cells in healthy people across ages. V was clipped by 4 bases and J by 5 bases, with 11 bases between them. This CDR3 comprises 13 residues. Germline V lookup: CDR1 WSHSY, CDR2 SAAADI. This clonotype was found many times. Staff drew around 10 milliliters of peripheral blood from each donor. The second PCR ran roughly 6 to 12 cycles with a sample-barcoded 5' primer and J-beta primers. One entry per CDR3 protein, called by TCRdb with MiXCR from the 5' RACE reads. The profile covers fewer than 2,000,000 distinct CDR3 sequences, with around 35% appearing a single time and around 11% taken by the ten largest.

The sequenced sample consisted of blood. The receptor's source is a woman aged 30 to 39 in good health. The genes are TRBV10-2 and TRBJ1-1, with D tentatively TRBD1 (6 bases). In DNA, the CDR3 is TGCGCCAGCAGTGGGGGGGCTCTTACTGAAGCTTTCTTT. Translating it yields CASSGGALTEAFF.